Following are 21 T cell receptor beta chains from one sample sequenced in a study of blood T cell repertoires in COVID-19. Sequenced by immunoSEQ multiplex PCR; TCRdb stores in-frame clones only, minus some. The repertoire includes around 38,000 clones, 70% to 90% of them detected once, and 6.2% sits in the top ten. Specimen: peripheral blood. These receptors were collected from a human donor in a cohort sampled during active COVID-19.

This clone was counted once. The chain uses TRBV2 and TRBJ2-1; 9 nucleotides match TRBD2. The length of the CDR3 is 16 residues. Germline lookup yields CDR1 SNHLY and CDR2 FYNNEI. J lost 5 bases, V lost 6 bases, and 11 bases had no gene match. The CDR3 region is CASRASAGGSHNEQFF. CDR3 nucleotides: TGTGCCAGCAGAGCCTCAGCGGGAGGTTCCCACAATGAGCAGTTCTTC.

The gene calls are TRBV21-1 and TRBJ1-1; whether TRBD1, the table's D call, matches the DNA was not checked. TRBV21-1 is flagged as a pseudogene. This CDR3 has 12 residues. CDR3 sequence (DNA): TGTGCCAGATCAGGGTGGAACACTGAAGCTTTCTTT. This gives the protein CARSGWNTEAFF.

This clone was seen only a few times. The genes are TRBV2 and TRBJ1-5, with TRBD1 as a possible D gene (6 bases). This CDR3 region has 14 residues. Germline V gene lookup returns CDR1 SNHLY and CDR2 FYNNEI. The V end lost 4 bases, the J end lost 2 bases, and 9 bases lay between the germline ends. The CDR3 loop is CASSVTGGNQPQHF. The CDR3 coding sequence is TGTGCCAGCAGTGTGACAGGCGGCAATCAGCCCCAGCATTTT. Filled out from reference TRBV2 and TRBJ1-5, the complete variable domain reads EPEVTQTPSHQVTQMGQEVILRCVPISNHLYFYWYRQILGQKVEFLVSFYNNEISEKSEIFDDQFSVERPDGSNFTLKIRSTKLEDSAMYFCASSVTGGNQPQHFGDGTRLSIL.

This sequence joins TRBV3-1 (or the pseudogene TRBV3-2) and TRBJ2-2, with a weak D call TRBD2 (6 bases). Trimming took off 1 base at V and 5 bases at J, with 8 bases between the two ends. Germline V lookup: CDR1 LGHDT, CDR2 YNNKEL (reference sequence). The CDR3 contains 14 residues. The CDR3 coding sequence is TGTGCCAGCAGCCAAGTCGGAGGGACCGGGGAGCTGTTTTTT. This translates into CASSQVGGTGELFF.

This chain links TRBV6-5 with TRBJ2-1; tentative D call: TRBD1 (6 bases). The germline gives CDR1 MNHEY, CDR2 SVGAGI. The CDR3 length is 14 residues. The V end lost 6 bases, the J end lost 6 bases, and 15 bases lay between the germline ends. CDR3 nucleotides: TGTGCCAGCAGCAGGGCCGAAGGGGGCAATGAGCAGTTCTTC. Its protein is CASSRAEGGNEQFF.

The chain combines TRBV4-1 with TRBJ1-5; no clear D gene. The CDR3 spans 13 residues. From germline, CDR1 is MGHRA and CDR2 YSYEKL. V dropped 0 bases and J dropped 13 bases, with 13 bases sitting between them. In nucleotides, the CDR3 is TGCGCCAGCAGCCAAGAGGGAGGGCCGTTGCAGCATTTT. Translated: CASSQEGGPLQHF.

This clone has just one count. CDR3 sequence reads: CASSRGGRYQETQYF. CDR3 nucleotide sequence: TGTGCCAGCTCCCGCGGGGGCCGTTACCAAGAGACCCAGTACTTC. The rearrangement links TRBV18 to TRBJ2-5; D is perhaps TRBD2 (7 bases). This CDR3 region has 15 residues. CDR1 is KGHSH, CDR2 LQKENI, per germline. The ends were cut back, 6 bases at V and 0 bases at J, with 14 bases in the middle.

V usage is TRBV5-4 and J usage is TRBJ2-2, with TRBD2 matching 7 bases. CDR1 and CDR2 (germline): SGHNT, YYREEE (reference sequence). J lost 1 base, V lost 5 bases, and 8 bases had no gene match. The CDR3 consists of 16 residues. The chain's CDR3 is CASSAGGRGNTGELFF. The CDR3 DNA reads as TGTGCCAGCAGTGCCGGGGGGAGGGGGAACACCGGGGAGCTGTTTTTT.

J is TRBJ1-2 and V is TRBV30; 8 nucleotides align to TRBD1. Per the germline V gene, CDR1 is GTSNPN and CDR2 is SVGIG (reference sequence). The CDR3 is 13 residues long. V was pared by 4 bases and J by 6 bases, with 7 bases of the junction left unmatched. The CDR3, as DNA: TGTGCCTGGACCCCGGCAGGGGGCCATGGCTACACCTTC. Its protein is CAWTPAGGHGYTF.

The chain employs TRBV5-5 and TRBJ1-1; D is undetermined. The length of the CDR3 is 13 residues. The germline V gene encodes CDR1 SGHKS and CDR2 YYEKEE (reference sequence). V was pared by 2 bases and J by 2 bases, with 7 bases between. The CDR3 spells CASSFSKNTEAFF. The CDR3 DNA reads as TGTGCCAGCAGCTTTTCCAAAAACACTGAAGCTTTCTTT.

V is TRBV3-1 (or the pseudogene TRBV3-2) and J is TRBJ2-1; a weak D match, TRBD2 (5 bases). Trimming removed 4 bases at V and 5 bases at J, with 12 bases between. Germline V gene lookup returns CDR1 LGHDT and CDR2 YNNKEL (reference sequence). The CDR3 loop spans 14 amino acids. CDR3 nucleotides: TGTGCCAGCAGCCCTCCGGGATATAACAATGAGCAGTTCTTC. Protein: CASSPPGYNNEQFF.

V is TRBV6-5 and J is TRBJ2-6; D gene uncertain. This CDR3 contains 16 residues. The germline V gene has CDR1 MNHEY and CDR2 SVGAGI. V lost 0 bases to trimming and J lost 0 bases, with 6 bases between them. The CDR3 DNA reads TGTGCCAGCAGTTACTCGTTTTACTCTGGGGCCAACGTCCTGACTTTC. Translated, it gives CASSYSFYSGANVLTF.

V is TRBV29-1 and J is TRBJ1-2; D gene unclear. In germline, CDR1 is SQVTM, CDR2 ANQGSEA. The CDR3 covers 12 residues. V was clipped by 3 bases and J by 3 bases, with 8 bases between them. The CDR3 sequence: CSVDLQYYGYTF. The CDR3 DNA reads TGCAGCGTTGATCTCCAGTACTATGGCTACACCTTC. The full variable domain, with the rest looked up from reference TRBV29-1 and TRBJ1-2, is SAVISQKPSRDICQRGTSLTIQCQVDSQVTMMFWYRQQPGQSLTLIATANQGSEATYESGFVIDKFPISRPNLTFSTLTVSNMSPEDSSIYLCSVDLQYYGYTFGSGTRLTVV.

CDR3 nucleotide sequence: TGTGCCAGCAGGGGACAGGGGAGGAGGGAGAATCAGCCCCAGCATTTT. This gives the protein CASRGQGRRENQPQHF. The chain has TRBV2 and TRBJ1-5; TRBD1 matches at 10 bases. Germline CDR1 is SNHLY and CDR2 is FYNNEI. This CDR3 spans 16 amino acids. Trimming took 6 bases from V and 4 from J; bases not matched to a gene: 9. Full variable domain (missing parts from reference TRBV2 and TRBJ1-5): EPEVTQTPSHQVTQMGQEVILRCVPISNHLYFYWYRQILGQKVEFLVSFYNNEISEKSEIFDDQFSVERPDGSNFTLKIRSTKLEDSAMYFCASRGQGRRENQPQHFGDGTRLSIL.

J is TRBJ2-3 and V is TRBV3-1 (or the pseudogene TRBV3-2); 11 bases are shared with TRBD1. Germline V gene sequence: CDR1 LGHDT, CDR2 YNNKEL (reference sequence). The CDR3 sequence is 16 residues long. The junction had 5 bases not matched to a gene; V was cut back by 2 bases and J by 4 bases. In DNA form, the CDR3 reads TGTGCCAGCAGCCAAAGGAGGGACAGGGGGGCAGATACGCAGTATTTT. It encodes CASSQRRDRGADTQYF.

In this sample, this clone turned up once. The chain joins TRBV5-6 to TRBJ2-6; D ambiguous. CDR1 is SGHDT and CDR2 is YYEEEE in the germline V gene. V was shortened by 3 bases and J by 0 bases, with 7 bases between the two germline ends. The CDR3 loop spans 15 amino acids. The CDR3, as DNA: TGTGCCAGCAGCTCTACAGCCTCTGGGGCCAACGTCCTGACTTTC. It codes for CASSSTASGANVLTF.

The chain employs TRBV5-5 and TRBJ1-5, with a possible D match to TRBD1 (5 bases). V was cut by 7 bases and J by 4 bases, with 21 bases left in between. This CDR3 has 16 residues. The V gene's germline CDR1 is SGHKS and CDR2 YYEKEE (reference sequence). CDR3 coding DNA: TGTGCCAGCGGTCGCTCATTGGGACTTGGTAATCAGCCCCAGCATTTT. Protein product: CASGRSLGLGNQPQHF.

The chain combines TRBV10-3 with TRBJ1-1; perhaps TRBD1 as D (5 bases). Trimming shortened V by 5 bases and J by 7 bases, and 8 bases separated the two germline ends. Looked up from germline, CDR1 is ENHRY and CDR2 is SYGVKD. The CDR3 runs 11 residues. Here the CDR3 DNA reads TGTGCCATCAGTCCGGGGGGTGAAGCTTTCTTT. Translated, it gives CAISPGGEAFF.

This clone has just one count. DNA for the CDR3: TGTGCCATCAGTGAGCCGGGACAGAAGTATGGCTACACCTTC. The encoded protein is CAISEPGQKYGYTF. V gene TRBV10-3 combines with J gene TRBJ1-2; 7 bases agree with TRBD1. This CDR3 has 14 amino acids. Trimming took 2 bases from V and 5 from J; bases not matched to a gene: 5. Germline CDR1 ENHRY, CDR2 SYGVKD.

The gene calls are TRBV15 and TRBJ2-5; 7 bases match TRBD2. The germline V gene has CDR1 LNHNV and CDR2 YYDKDF (reference sequence). This CDR3 is 15 amino acids long. With V trimmed by 1 base and J by 4 bases, 6 bases remained unmatched. CDR3 sequence (DNA): TGTGCCACCAGCAGAGCCGGGGCTAGCGGAGAGACCCAGTACTTC. Encoded protein: CATSRAGASGETQYF.

V is TRBV19 and J is TRBJ1-4; 8 nucleotides align to TRBD1. Unmatched junction bases numbered 12, after V lost 5 bases and J lost 7 bases. The CDR3 runs 16 residues. The germline V gene encodes CDR1 LNHDA and CDR2 SQIVND (reference sequence). CDR3 protein: CASSPSPTGVFEKLFF. The DNA of the CDR3 is TGTGCCAGTAGTCCTAGCCCGACAGGGGTTTTTGAAAAACTGTTTTTT. Looking up the rest from reference TRBV19 and TRBJ1-4 gives the full variable domain: DGGITQSPKYLFRKEGQNVTLSCEQNLNHDAMYWYRQDPGQGLRLIYYSQIVNDFQKGDIAEGYSVSREKKESFPLTVTSAQKNPTAFYLCASSPSPTGVFEKLFFGSGTQLSVL.